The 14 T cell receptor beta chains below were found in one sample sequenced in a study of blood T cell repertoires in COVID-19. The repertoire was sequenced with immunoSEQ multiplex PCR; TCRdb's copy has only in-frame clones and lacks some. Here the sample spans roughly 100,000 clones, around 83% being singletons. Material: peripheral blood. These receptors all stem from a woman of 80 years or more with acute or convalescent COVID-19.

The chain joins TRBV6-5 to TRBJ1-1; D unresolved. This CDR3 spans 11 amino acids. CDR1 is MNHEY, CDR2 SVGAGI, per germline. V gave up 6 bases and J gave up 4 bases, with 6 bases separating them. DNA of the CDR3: TGTGCCAGCAGCCCCGGCACTGAAGCTTTCTTT. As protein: CASSPGTEAFF.

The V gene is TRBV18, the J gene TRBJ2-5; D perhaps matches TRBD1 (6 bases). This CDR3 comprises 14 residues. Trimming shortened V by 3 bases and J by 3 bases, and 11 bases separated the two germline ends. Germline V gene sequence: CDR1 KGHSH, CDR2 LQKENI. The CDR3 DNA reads TGTGCCAGCTCACCCCCCGGGACAAAAGAGACCCAGTACTTC. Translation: CASSPPGTKETQYF.

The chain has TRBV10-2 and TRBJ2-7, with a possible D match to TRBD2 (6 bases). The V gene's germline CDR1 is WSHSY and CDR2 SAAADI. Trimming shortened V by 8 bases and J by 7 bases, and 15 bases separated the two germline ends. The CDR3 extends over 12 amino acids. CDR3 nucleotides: TGCGCCAGCGGGGACTTGTTTCGAGAGCAGTACGTC. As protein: CASGDLFREQYV.

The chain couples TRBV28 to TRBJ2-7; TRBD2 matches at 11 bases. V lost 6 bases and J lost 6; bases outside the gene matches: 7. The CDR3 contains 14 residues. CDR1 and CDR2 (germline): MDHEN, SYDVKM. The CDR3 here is CASRFSGRGSEQYF. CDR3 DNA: TGTGCCAGCAGATTTAGCGGGAGGGGCTCCGAGCAGTACTTC.

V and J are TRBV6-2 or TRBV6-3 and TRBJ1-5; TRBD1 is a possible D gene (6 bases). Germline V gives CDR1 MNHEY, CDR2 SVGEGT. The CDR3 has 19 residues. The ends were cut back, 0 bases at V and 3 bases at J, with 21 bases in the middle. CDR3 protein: CASSYSEVKGTRANQPQHF. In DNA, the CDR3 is TGTGCCAGCAGTTACTCCGAGGTCAAGGGGACAAGGGCCAATCAGCCCCAGCATTTT.

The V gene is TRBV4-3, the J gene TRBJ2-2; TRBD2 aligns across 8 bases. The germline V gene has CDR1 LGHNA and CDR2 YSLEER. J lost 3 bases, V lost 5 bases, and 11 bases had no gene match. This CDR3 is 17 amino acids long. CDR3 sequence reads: CASSGTGGARDTGELFF. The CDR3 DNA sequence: TGCGCCAGCAGCGGCACCGGGGGGGCGAGAGACACCGGGGAGCTGTTTTTT.

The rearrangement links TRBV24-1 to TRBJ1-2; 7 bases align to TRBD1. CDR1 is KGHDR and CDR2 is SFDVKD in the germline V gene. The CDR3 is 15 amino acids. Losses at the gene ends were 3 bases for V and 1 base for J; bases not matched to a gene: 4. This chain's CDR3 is CATSDTTGFNYGYTF. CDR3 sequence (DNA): TGTGCCACCAGTGATACGACAGGGTTTAACTATGGCTACACCTTC.

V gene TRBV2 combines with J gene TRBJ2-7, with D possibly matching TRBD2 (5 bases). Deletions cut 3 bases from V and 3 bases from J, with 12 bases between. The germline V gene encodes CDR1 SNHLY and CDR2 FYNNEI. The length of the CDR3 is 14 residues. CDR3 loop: CASSERETIYEQYV. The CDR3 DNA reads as TGTGCCAGCAGTGAGAGAGAGACTATCTACGAGCAGTACGTC.

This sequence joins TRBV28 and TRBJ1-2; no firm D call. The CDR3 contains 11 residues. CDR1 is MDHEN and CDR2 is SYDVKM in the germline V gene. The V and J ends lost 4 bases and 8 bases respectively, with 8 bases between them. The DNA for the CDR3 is TGTGCCAGCAGTTCTAGGAGGGGCTACACCTTC. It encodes CASSSRRGYTF.

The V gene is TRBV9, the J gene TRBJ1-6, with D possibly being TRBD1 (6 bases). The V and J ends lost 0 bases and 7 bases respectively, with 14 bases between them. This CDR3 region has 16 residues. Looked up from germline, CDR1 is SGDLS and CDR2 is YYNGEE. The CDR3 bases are TGTGCCAGCAGCGTAGATGCGGGGAGGGGGAATTCACCCCTCCACTTT. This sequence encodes CASSVDAGRGNSPLHF.

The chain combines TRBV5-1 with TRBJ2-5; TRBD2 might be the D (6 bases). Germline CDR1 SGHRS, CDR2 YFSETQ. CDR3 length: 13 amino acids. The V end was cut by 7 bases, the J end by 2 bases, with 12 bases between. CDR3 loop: CASSEAGQETQYF. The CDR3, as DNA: TGCGCCAGCTCCGAGGCGGGGCAAGAGACCCAGTACTTC.

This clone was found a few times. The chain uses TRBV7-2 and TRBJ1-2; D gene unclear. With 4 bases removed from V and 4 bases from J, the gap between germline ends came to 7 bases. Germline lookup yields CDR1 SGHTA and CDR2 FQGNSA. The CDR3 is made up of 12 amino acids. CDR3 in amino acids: CASSSNSYGYTF. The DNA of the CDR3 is TGTGCCAGCAGCTCTAACAGCTATGGCTACACCTTC.

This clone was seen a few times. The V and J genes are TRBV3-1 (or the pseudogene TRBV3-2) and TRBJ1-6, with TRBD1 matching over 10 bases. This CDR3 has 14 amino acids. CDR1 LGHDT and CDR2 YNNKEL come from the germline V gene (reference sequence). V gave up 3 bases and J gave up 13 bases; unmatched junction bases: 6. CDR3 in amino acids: CASSHRDRGRPLHF. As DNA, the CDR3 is TGTGCCAGCAGCCACCGGGACAGGGGTAGGCCCCTCCACTTT.

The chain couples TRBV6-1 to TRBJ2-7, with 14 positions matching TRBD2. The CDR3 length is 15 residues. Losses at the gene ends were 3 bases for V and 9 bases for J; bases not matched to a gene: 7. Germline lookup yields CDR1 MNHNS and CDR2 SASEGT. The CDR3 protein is CASSDGTSGSKRQYV. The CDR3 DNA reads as TGTGCCAGCAGTGATGGGACTAGCGGGAGTAAAAGGCAGTACGTC.